This entry lists 5 T cell receptor beta chains sequenced from one sample in a study of shared clonotypes between healthy human individuals. Using immunoSEQ multiplex PCR, the repertoire was profiled, and TCRdb retains in-frame clones only, with some absent. The data contain fewer than 550,000 clones, nearly 80% of them singletons. The sequenced sample was PBMCs. Every receptor here comes from a woman between 35 and 50 years old in good health. Some clones in this sample may be carry-over from other donors' samples.

V gene TRBV11-2 combines with J gene TRBJ1-2; no clear D gene. There are 15 residues in the CDR3. CDR1 is SGHAT, CDR2 FQNNGV, per germline. V dropped 5 bases and J dropped 4 bases, with 17 bases sitting between them. In DNA, the CDR3 is TGTGCCAGCAGCCTGGTGGGTGTGCCTGGCTATGGCTACACCTTC. Its translation: CASSLVGVPGYGYTF.

The rearrangement joins TRBV6-1 to TRBJ2-1; D is possibly TRBD2 (5 bases). Germline V gives CDR1 MNHNS, CDR2 SASEGT. The CDR3 length is 13 residues. V lost 7 bases, J lost 12 bases, and 19 bases lay in between. CDR3 coding DNA: TGTGCCAGCAATAGTGTGGGTTTGGAGGCGCAGTTCTTC. Translating gives CASNSVGLEAQFF.

This clone has only one observation. The chain has TRBV21-1 and TRBJ2-5; the table's D call of TRBD2 was not tested on the DNA. TRBV21-1 is given as a pseudogene. The CDR3 is 14 residues long. The CDR3 coding sequence is TGTGCCAGCAGCAAACGGCACTTACGGGGGACCCAGTACTTC. The encoded protein is CASSKRHLRGTQYF.

This chain uses TRBV7-2 with TRBJ2-1, with a weak D call TRBD1 (6 bases). Germline CDR1 and CDR2: SGHTA and FQGNSA. This CDR3 is 15 amino acids long. V lost 1 base, J lost 6 bases, and 13 bases lay in between. CDR3 DNA sequence: TGTGCCAGCAGCTTAGTTTGGGGGCGAAGCAATGAGCAGTTCTTC. It is translated as CASSLVWGRSNEQFF.

The chain uses TRBV11-2 and TRBJ2-7; 7 nucleotides align to TRBD1. CDR1 is SGHAT, CDR2 FQNNGV, per germline. The CDR3 extends over 14 amino acids. Germline trimming cut 5 bases from V and 3 bases from J; bases unmatched to any gene: 7. The CDR3 spells CASSTGQALYEQYF. The CDR3 bases are TGTGCCAGCAGCACTGGACAGGCCCTCTACGAGCAGTACTTC. Full variable domain (missing parts from reference TRBV11-2 and TRBJ2-7): EAGVAQSPRYKIIEKRQSVAFWCNPISGHATLYWYQQILGQGPKLLIQFQNNGVVDDSQLPKDRFSAERLKGVDSTLKIQPAKLEDSAVYLCASSTGQALYEQYFGPGTRLTVT.